The 21 T cell receptor beta chains below were found in one sample sequenced in a study of cytomegalovirus exposure and HLA in healthy donors. The PCR used 60 Vbeta and 13 Jbeta primers. The repertoire was sequenced with immunoSEQ multiplex PCR; TCRdb's copy has only in-frame clones and lacks some. The table has about 70,000 clones, 70% to 75% seen once. Material for sequencing was PBMCs. Receptor source: a human donor in good health.

This clone appeared a few times. The chain joins TRBV7-9 to TRBJ2-1; D might be TRBD2 (6 bases). This CDR3 comprises 14 residues. In germline, CDR1 is SEHNR, CDR2 FQNEAQ (reference sequence). The germline V and J ends were trimmed by 2 bases and 7 bases, with 12 bases remaining between them. The CDR3 DNA reads as TGTGCCAGCAGCTTAACAACTAGCTTAAATGAGCAGTTCTTC. Its protein is CASSLTTSLNEQFF.

As concerns this clone: In the same sample, other DNA sequences code for this CDR3. The genes are TRBV30 and TRBJ1-4; no reliable D call. V was pared by 3 bases and J by 2 bases, with 10 bases between. Per the germline V gene, CDR1 is GTSNPN and CDR2 is SVGIG (reference sequence). The CDR3 is made up of 14 amino acids. For the CDR3, the DNA is TGTGCCTGGAGCCCGGTGGTGACTAATGAAAAACTGTTTTTT. Its translation is CAWSPVVTNEKLFF. The full variable domain, its missing parts supplied by reference TRBV30 and TRBJ1-4, is SQTIHQWPATLVQPVGSPLSLECTVEGTSNPNLYWYRQAAGRGLQLLFYSVGIGQISSEVPQNLSASRPQDRQFILSSKKLLLSDSGFYLCAWSPVVTNEKLFFGSGTQLSVL.

The CDR3 here is CASSVRLAGEQFF. The CDR3 DNA is TGTGCCAGCAGCGTAAGGTTAGCGGGTGAGCAGTTCTTC. The chain joins TRBV9 to TRBJ2-1, with TRBD2 matching over 7 bases. V lost 1 base to trimming and J lost 9 bases; unmatched junction nucleotides: 4. The CDR3 extends over 13 amino acids. Per the germline V gene, CDR1 is SGDLS and CDR2 is YYNGEE.

The rearrangement joins TRBV5-1 to TRBJ2-1; maybe TRBD2 (5 bases). Per germline, CDR1 SGHRS and CDR2 YFSETQ. V was shortened by 4 bases and J by 7 bases, with 15 bases between the two germline ends. This CDR3 has 14 residues. In DNA form, the CDR3 reads TGCGCCAGCAGCCGGGAATTATTAGAGAATGAGCAGTTCTTC. This sequence encodes CASSRELLENEQFF.

The gene calls are TRBV7-9 and TRBJ2-5; 9 nucleotides line up with TRBD1. Germline trimming cut 3 bases from V and 1 base from J; bases unmatched to any gene: 12. Germline loops: CDR1 SEHNR, CDR2 FQNEAQ (reference sequence). The CDR3 covers 18 residues. CDR3: CASSFPGQGDSSQETQYF. CDR3 in DNA: TGTGCCAGCAGCTTCCCGGGACAGGGAGATTCTTCCCAAGAGACCCAGTACTTC.

The rearrangement joins TRBV7-9 to TRBJ2-1; 7 bases align to TRBD2. This CDR3 has 16 amino acids. V shed 2 bases and J 1 base; nucleotides not matched to a gene: 5. Germline V gene data show CDR1 as SEHNR and CDR2 as FQNEAQ (reference sequence). The CDR3 reads CASSLPAGESYNEQFF. CDR3 nucleotides: TGTGCCAGCAGCTTACCGGCGGGAGAGTCCTACAATGAGCAGTTCTTC.

The chain employs TRBV6-1 and TRBJ1-1, with TRBD1 as a possible D gene (5 bases). The CDR3 totals 14 residues. Deletions cut 2 bases from V and 5 bases from J, with 12 bases between. Germline CDR1 is MNHNS and CDR2 is SASEGT. The CDR3 DNA reads TGTGCCAGCAGTGAAAATTGGGGGGGTACTGAAGCTTTCTTT. Protein: CASSENWGGTEAFF.

The chain is built from TRBV2 and TRBJ2-1; TRBD2 aligns across 10 bases. Germline CDR1 SNHLY, CDR2 FYNNEI. V was clipped by 6 bases and J by 12 bases; unmatched bases: 17. CDR3 length: 16 amino acids. The chain's CDR3 is CASRPGTSASLRGQFF. The DNA for the CDR3 is TGTGCCAGCAGACCCGGGACTAGCGCCAGCTTGAGAGGGCAGTTCTTC.

Note on this clone: One junction end does not reproduce the germline sequence, and a read error may be involved. Other DNA sequences in the same sample also yield this CDR3. The rearrangement joins TRBV5-4 to TRBJ1-2, with D perhaps TRBD1 (5 bases). Germline CDR1 and CDR2: SGHNT and YYREEE (reference sequence). This CDR3 spans 13 amino acids. The CDR3 reads CASRLLGGYGYTF. The CDR3 DNA sequence: TGTGCTAGCAGACTGTTGGGGGGCTATGGCTACACCTTC. Together with reference TRBV5-4 and TRBJ1-2, the CDR3 gives the full variable domain: ETGVTQSPTHLIKTRGQQVTLRCSSQSGHNTVSWYQQALGQGPQFIFQYYREEENGRGNFPPRFSGLQFPNYSSELNVNALELDDSALYLCASRLLGGYGYTFGSGTRLTVV.

This clone was seen a few times. The J gene is TRBJ1-4, the V gene TRBV5-1; 9 nucleotides align to TRBD1. The CDR3 has 14 amino acids. CDR1 is SGHRS, CDR2 YFSETQ, per germline. The V segment lost 2 bases and the J segment 7 bases; nucleotides outside the gene matches: 3. CDR3 nucleotides: TGCGCCAGCAGCTTAGGGACAGGGATTGAAAAACTGTTTTTT. This gives the protein CASSLGTGIEKLFF.

The gene calls are TRBV6-5 and TRBJ2-5, with TRBD2 identical over 8 bases. TRBJ2-7 explains the end of the DNA better; the J call may be wrong. The CDR3 contains 14 residues. Germline V CDR1 and CDR2: MNHEY, SVGAGI. Here the CDR3 DNA reads TGTGCCAGTCAGCGAGCGGGAGCCTTAAACGAGCAGTACTTC. It yields the protein CASQRAGALNEQYF.

This clone was detected a few times. The chain carries TRBV6-1 and TRBJ2-1, with 10 positions matching TRBD2. The V gene's germline CDR1 is MNHNS and CDR2 SASEGT. There are 14 residues in the CDR3. After removal of 6 bases from V and 8 bases from J, the junction contained 7 bases not matched to a gene. The CDR3 nucleotides read TGTGCCAGCAGATCTAGCGGGAGTCGGCATGAGCAGTTCTTC. As protein: CASRSSGSRHEQFF.

The J gene is TRBJ2-1, the V gene TRBV9, with TRBD2 matching over 8 bases. With 2 bases clipped from V and 5 bases from J, the junction kept 9 bases outside the gene matches. In germline, CDR1 is SGDLS, CDR2 YYNGEE. This CDR3 spans 16 amino acids. This CDR3 reads CASSVDTSGGDNEQFF. CDR3 in DNA: TGTGCCAGCAGCGTCGACACTAGCGGAGGGGACAATGAGCAGTTCTTC. Supplemented by reference TRBV9 and TRBJ2-1, the full variable domain reads DSGVTQTPKHLITATGQRVTLRCSPRSGDLSVYWYQQSLDQGLQFLIQYYNGEERAKGNILERFSAQQFPDLHSELNLSSLELGDSALYFCASSVDTSGGDNEQFFGPGTRLTVL.

The chain is built from TRBV29-1 and TRBJ1-2, with 7 bases identical to TRBD1. CDR3 length: 16 amino acids. The germline V gene has CDR1 SQVTM and CDR2 ANQGSEA. Trimming took 7 bases from V and 1 from J; bases not matched to a gene: 15. DNA of the CDR3: TGCAGCGCCAAATCCGGGACAGCGACCCGTAACTATGGCTACACCTTC. Its protein is CSAKSGTATRNYGYTF.

V gene TRBV28 combines with J gene TRBJ1-6; the D gene is possibly TRBD1 (5 bases). The CDR3 is made up of 17 amino acids. The V and J ends lost 7 bases and 1 base respectively, with 17 bases between them. The germline CDR1 and CDR2 sequences are MDHEN and SYDVKM. CDR3 sequence reads: CASMGQTVRSYNSPLHF. For the CDR3, the DNA is TGTGCCAGCATGGGTCAGACAGTCAGGTCCTATAATTCACCCCTCCACTTT.

In this sample, this clone turned up once. The V and J genes are TRBV9 and TRBJ2-1; D is possibly TRBD2 (5 bases). Trimming shortened V by 5 bases and J by 0 bases, and 6 bases separated the two germline ends. CDR1 is SGDLS and CDR2 is YYNGEE in the germline V gene. The CDR3 covers 13 residues. The CDR3 sequence is CASRTSSYNEQFF. Here the CDR3 DNA reads TGTGCCAGCAGAACTAGCTCCTACAATGAGCAGTTCTTC.

In the case of this clone: Other DNA sequences in the same sample also yield this CDR3. V usage is TRBV7-3 and J usage is TRBJ2-5, with 9 bases lining up with TRBD2. Germline V gene data show CDR1 as SGHTA and CDR2 as FQGTGA. Losses at the gene ends were 3 bases for V and 4 bases for J; bases not matched to a gene: 9. The CDR3 is 16 amino acids. CDR3 sequence reads: CASSLGLAGGIETQYF. CDR3 DNA sequence: TGTGCCAGCAGCTTGGGACTGGCGGGAGGGATAGAGACCCAGTACTTC.

This clone was recorded only once. This chain connects TRBV9 to TRBJ2-2; D unresolved. The CDR3 has 13 amino acids. Germline V lookup: CDR1 SGDLS, CDR2 YYNGEE. Trimming pared 3 bases from V and 4 bases from J, leaving 7 bases between. In nucleotides, the CDR3 is TGTGCCAGCAGCGCCCCCGTCACCGGGGAGCTGTTTTTT. Amino acids: CASSAPVTGELFF.

This clone was seen a few times. The genes are TRBV29-1 and TRBJ2-7; TRBD1 matches 7 bases. The CDR3 loop spans 14 amino acids. Per the germline V gene, CDR1 is SQVTM and CDR2 is ANQGSEA. The V segment lost 3 bases and the J segment 0 bases; nucleotides outside the gene matches: 5. CDR3 loop: CSVEGTENSYEQYF. The CDR3 DNA follows: TGCAGCGTTGAGGGGACAGAGAACTCCTACGAGCAGTACTTC.

This clone was counted a single time. The rearrangement uses TRBV30 and TRBJ1-5; 8 bases are a match to TRBD1. There are 14 residues in the CDR3. Germline CDR1 and CDR2: GTSNPN and SVGIG (reference sequence). The junction had 3 bases not matched to a gene; V was cut back by 1 base and J by 4 bases. The CDR3 region is CAWSEDRGNQPQHF. The CDR3 DNA reads TGTGCCTGGAGTGAAGACAGGGGAAATCAGCCCCAGCATTTT.

The chain joins TRBV6-1 to TRBJ1-1, with D perhaps matching TRBD1 (5 bases). There are 14 residues in the CDR3. V was cut by 2 bases and J by 4 bases, with 11 bases left in between. The germline V gene encodes CDR1 MNHNS and CDR2 SASEGT. CDR3 nucleotides: TGTGCCAGCAGTGAAATGCAGGGAGGCACTGAAGCTTTCTTT. It encodes CASSEMQGGTEAFF.